This is a list of T cell receptor beta chains from one sample in a study of vaccination effects on CD4 cells after COVID-19. Profiled with immunoSEQ multiplex PCR; TCRdb holds only in-frame clones, not every one. The table lists under 25,000 clones, roughly four fifths of them singletons. Antigens of these TCRs are unknown. Material: CD4+ T cells from PBMCs cultured with SARS-CoV-2 spike peptides, obtained before COVID-19 vaccination. These receptors originate from a human donor who had a prior SARS-CoV-2 infection. CDR3s include the opening cysteine and the closing phenylalanine or tryptophan. The order of the fields is D gene, clone size, V gene, J gene, CDR3 protein, CDR3 DNA. A D gene is named only where the DNA matches it firmly. Rows give clone size only sometimes, using once, few, many, or a class for an expanded clone.

.	.	TRBV7-9	TRBJ1-2	CASSFIGGHYGYTF	TGTGCCAGCAGCTTTATTGGAGGGCACTATGGCTACACCTTC
.	.	TRBV5-1	TRBJ2-7	CASREPGGEQYF	TGCGCCAGCCGCGAACCTGGGGGGGAGCAGTACTTC
.	.	TRBV7-3	TRBJ1-2	CASSFSGYGYTF	TGTGCCAGCAGCTTCTCGGGGTATGGCTACACCTTC
.	.	TRBV18	TRBJ2-3	CASVLVITDTQYF	TGTGCCAGCGTACTAGTAATCACAGATACGCAGTATTTT
.	.	TRBV5-1	TRBJ1-4	CASSLTASFEGLFF	TGCGCCAGCAGCTTGACAGCCTCTTTTGAGGGGTTGTTTTTT
.	.	TRBV2	TRBJ2-3	CASSFSNTQYF	TGTGCCAGCAGTTTTAGTAATACGCAGTATTTT
.	.	TRBV5-8	TRBJ1-3	CASSLATARSLTIYF	TGTGCCAGCAGCTTGGCGACAGCCCGGTCCTTAACCATATATTTT
.	few	TRBV5-6	TRBJ2-7	CASSLVGGAYEQYF	TGTGCCAGCAGCTTGGTAGGCGGAGCCTACGAGCAGTACTTC
.	.	TRBV29-1	TRBJ2-1	CSVEQDSYNEQFF	TGCAGCGTTGAACAGGACAGCTACAATGAGCAGTTCTTC
.	.	TRBV6-5	TRBJ1-2	CASCSWDRLRGGYTF	TGTGCCAGCTGTTCCTGGGACCGCCTAAGGGGCGGCTACACCTTC
TRBD2	few	TRBV7-2	TRBJ2-1	CASSLVAGGYNEQFF	TGTGCCAGCAGCTTAGTAGCGGGAGGGTACAATGAGCAGTTCTTC
TRBD1	.	TRBV19	TRBJ1-4	CASSTRTGANEKLFF	TGTGCCAGTAGTACTAGGACAGGCGCCAATGAAAAACTGTTTTTT
.	.	TRBV5-5	TRBJ2-5	CASSLGPSAKETQYF	TGTGCCAGCAGCTTGGGTCCTAGCGCCAAAGAGACCCAGTACTTC
TRBD2	.	TRBV5-8	TRBJ2-5	CASSLSLTSGESETQYF	TGTGCCAGCAGCTTGAGTCTTACTAGCGGGGAATCAGAGACCCAGTACTTC
TRBD1	.	TRBV5-4	TRBJ2-5	CASSSSLSGQETQYF	TGTGCCAGCAGCTCTAGCCTTTCGGGACAGGAGACCCAGTACTTC